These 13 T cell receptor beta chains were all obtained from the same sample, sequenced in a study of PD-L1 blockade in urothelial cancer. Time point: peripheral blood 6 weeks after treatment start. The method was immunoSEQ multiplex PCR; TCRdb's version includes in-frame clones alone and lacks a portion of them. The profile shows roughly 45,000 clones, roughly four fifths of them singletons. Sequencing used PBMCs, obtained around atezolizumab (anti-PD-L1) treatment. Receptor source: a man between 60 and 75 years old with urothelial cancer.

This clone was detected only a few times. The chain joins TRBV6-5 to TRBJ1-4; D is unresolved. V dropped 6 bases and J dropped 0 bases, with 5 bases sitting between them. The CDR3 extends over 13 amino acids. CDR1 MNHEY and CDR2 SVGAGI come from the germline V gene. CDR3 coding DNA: TGTGCCAGCAGATATTCAACTAATGAAAAACTGTTTTTT. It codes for CASRYSTNEKLFF.

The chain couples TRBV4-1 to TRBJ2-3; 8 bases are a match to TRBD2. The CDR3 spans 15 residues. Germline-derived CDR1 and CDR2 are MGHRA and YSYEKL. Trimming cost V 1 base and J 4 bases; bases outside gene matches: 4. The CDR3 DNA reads TGCGCCAGCAGCCAAGGGAACGGGGGGGCAGATACGCAGTATTTT. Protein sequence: CASSQGNGGADTQYF.

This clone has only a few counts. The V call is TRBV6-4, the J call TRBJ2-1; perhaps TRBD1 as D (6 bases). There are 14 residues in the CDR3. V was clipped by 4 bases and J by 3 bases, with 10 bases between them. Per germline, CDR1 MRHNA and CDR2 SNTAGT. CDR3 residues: CASSADRVYNEQFF. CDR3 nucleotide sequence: TGTGCCAGCAGTGCGGACAGAGTCTACAATGAGCAGTTCTTC.

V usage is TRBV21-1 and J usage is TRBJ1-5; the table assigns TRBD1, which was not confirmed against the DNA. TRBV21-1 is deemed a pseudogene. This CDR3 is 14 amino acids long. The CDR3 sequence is CASSKESRGQPQHF. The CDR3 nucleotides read TGTGCCAGCAGCAAAGAAAGCAGGGGTCAGCCCCAGCATTTT.

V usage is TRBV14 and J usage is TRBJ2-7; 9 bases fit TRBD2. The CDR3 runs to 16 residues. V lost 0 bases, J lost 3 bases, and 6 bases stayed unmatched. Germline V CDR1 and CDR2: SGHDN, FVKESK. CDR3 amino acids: CASSQDLGTSLYEQYF. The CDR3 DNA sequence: TGTGCCAGCAGCCAAGACCTTGGGACTAGCCTCTACGAGCAGTACTTC.

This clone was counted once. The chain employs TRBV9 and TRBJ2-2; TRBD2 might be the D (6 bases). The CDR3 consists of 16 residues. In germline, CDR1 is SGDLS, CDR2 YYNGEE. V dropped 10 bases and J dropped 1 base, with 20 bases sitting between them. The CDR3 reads CAGRRAGIENTGELFF. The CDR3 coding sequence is TGTGCCGGAAGGAGGGCGGGGATCGAGAACACCGGGGAGCTGTTTTTT.

The CDR3 DNA reads TGCAGCGTATCCATGTACCGGGAGACCCAGTACTTC. Its protein product is CSVSMYRETQYF. The chain uses TRBV29-1 and TRBJ2-5, with D unclear. V was pared by 6 bases and J by 5 bases, with 13 bases between. The CDR3 spans 12 residues. Per the germline V gene, CDR1 is SQVTM and CDR2 is ANQGSEA. The whole variable domain, remainder taken from reference TRBV29-1 and TRBJ2-5, is SAVISQKPSRDICQRGTSLTIQCQVDSQVTMMFWYRQQPGQSLTLIATANQGSEATYESGFVIDKFPISRPNLTFSTLTVSNMSPEDSSIYLCSVSMYRETQYFGPGTRLLVL.

CDR3: CASSGVGGLNTEAFF. DNA of the CDR3: TGTGCCAGCAGTGGAGTAGGCGGACTAAACACTGAAGCTTTCTTT. The V call is TRBV2, the J call TRBJ1-1; D ambiguous. Trimming took off 4 bases at V and 2 bases at J, with 14 bases between the two ends. The CDR3 totals 15 residues. Per germline, CDR1 SNHLY and CDR2 FYNNEI.

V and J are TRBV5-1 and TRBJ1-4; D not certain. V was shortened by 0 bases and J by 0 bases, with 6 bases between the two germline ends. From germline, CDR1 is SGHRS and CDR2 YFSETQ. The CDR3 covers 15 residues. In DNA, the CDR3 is TGCGCCAGCAGCTTGGACCAGGCAACTAATGAAAAACTGTTTTTT. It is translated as CASSLDQATNEKLFF.

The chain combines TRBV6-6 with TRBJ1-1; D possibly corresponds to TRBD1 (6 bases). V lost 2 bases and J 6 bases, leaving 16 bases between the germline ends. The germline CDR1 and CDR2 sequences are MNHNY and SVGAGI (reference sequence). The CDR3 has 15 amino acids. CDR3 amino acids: CASSYTSGVGAEAFF. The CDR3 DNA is TGTGCCAGCAGTTACACCTCAGGGGTAGGGGCTGAAGCTTTCTTT.

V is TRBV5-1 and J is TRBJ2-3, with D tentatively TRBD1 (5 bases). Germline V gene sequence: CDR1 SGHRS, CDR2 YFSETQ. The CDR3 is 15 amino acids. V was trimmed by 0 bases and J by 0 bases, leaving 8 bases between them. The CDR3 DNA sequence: TGCGCCAGCAGCTTGGAGGGGTCTAGCACAGATACGCAGTATTTT. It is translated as CASSLEGSSTDTQYF. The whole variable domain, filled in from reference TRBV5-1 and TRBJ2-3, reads KAGVTQTPRYLIKTRGQQVTLSCSPISGHRSVSWYQQTPGQGLQFLFEYFSETQRNKGNFPGRFSGRQFSNSRSEMNVSTLELGDSALYLCASSLEGSSTDTQYFGPGTRLTVL.

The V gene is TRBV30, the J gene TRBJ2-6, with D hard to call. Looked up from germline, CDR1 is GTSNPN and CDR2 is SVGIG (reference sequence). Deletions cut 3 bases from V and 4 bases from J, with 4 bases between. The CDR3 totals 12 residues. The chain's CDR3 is CAWSRGANVLTF. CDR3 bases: TGTGCCTGGAGCAGGGGGGCCAACGTCCTGACTTTC.

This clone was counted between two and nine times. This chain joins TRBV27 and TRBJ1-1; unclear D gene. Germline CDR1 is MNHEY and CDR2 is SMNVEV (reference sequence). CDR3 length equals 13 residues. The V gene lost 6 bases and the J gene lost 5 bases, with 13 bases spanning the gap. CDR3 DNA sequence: TGTGCCAGCAGCATTGGGGTAGCGACTGAAGCTTTCTTT. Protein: CASSIGVATEAFF.